The source of this T cell receptor beta chain is a study of blood T cell repertoires in COVID-19. Overall study context: The United States, Italy and Spain were the sources of the acute and convalescent COVID-19 samples. PBMCs, B-cell-depleted T cells, or T cells provided the cDNA or gDNA that made up the material.

Source study methods: Cell counts per sample came from amplifying reference gene primers. Assay used: immunoSEQ multiplex PCR; TCRdb lists only in-frame clones, some missing. That table supplies the V and J calls and clone size; D and trimming were determined from the DNA. In the table there are 100,000 to 150,000 clones, roughly 91% of which are singletons. The CDR3 has 15 amino acids. V was trimmed by 4 bases and J by 0 bases, leaving 12 bases between them. Germline assignment: CDR1 LNHDA and CDR2 SQIVND (reference sequence). This TCR derives from a man in his fifties or sixties with active or convalescent COVID-19. The sequencing input was peripheral blood. This chain connects TRBV19 to TRBJ1-2; maybe TRBD1 (6 bases). CDR3 coding DNA: TGTGCCAGTAGTACCTCCAGACAGGCTAACTATGGCTACACCTTC. Protein product: CASSTSRQANYGYTF. The whole variable domain, filled in from reference TRBV19 and TRBJ1-2, reads DGGITQSPKYLFRKEGQNVTLSCEQNLNHDAMYWYRQDPGQGLRLIYYSQIVNDFQKGDIAEGYSVSREKKESFPLTVTSAQKNPTAFYLCASSTSRQANYGYTFGSGTRLTVV.